This T cell receptor (beta chain) was retrieved from a study of blood T cell repertoires in COVID-19. Study context: The study drew acute and convalescent COVID-19 samples from the United States, Italy and Spain. PBMCs, B-cell-depleted T cells, or T cells were the source of the cDNA or gDNA that made up the material.

In the authors' methods: Reference gene primer amplification in the assay estimated nucleated cell counts. TCRdb's copy holds only in-frame clones and misses some; the assay was immunoSEQ multiplex PCR. That table gives V, J and clone size, and the DNA gave D and trimming. The data hold roughly 250,000 clones, with around 80% observed a single time. This CDR3 region has 16 residues. V was trimmed by 1 base and J by 7 bases, leaving 19 bases between them. Germline CDR1 and CDR2: SNHLY and FYNNEI. The receptor was isolated from a woman in her forties with active or convalescent COVID-19. The chain links TRBV2 to TRBJ1-1; D is ambiguous. The material sequenced was peripheral blood. CDR3 bases: TGTGCCAGCAGTGAAGACGGGGAGCTATTGGGGAGTGAAGCTTTCTTT. It translates to CASSEDGELLGSEAFF.